The 5 T cell receptor beta chains below come from one sample, sequenced in a study of cytomegalovirus exposure and HLA in healthy donors. PCR amplification relied on 60 Vbeta primers (plus 13 Jbeta primers). The data were produced by immunoSEQ multiplex PCR, yet TCRdb's version contains in-frame clones alone and is incomplete. The sample shows approximately 170,000 clones, less than 85% of them seen only once. Sequenced sample: PBMCs. The receptor source for this set is a boy younger than 10 in good health and CMV-seronegative.

This chain joins TRBV2 and TRBJ2-3; 14 nucleotides align to TRBD2. Looked up from germline, CDR1 is SNHLY and CDR2 is FYNNEI. Trimming cost V 5 bases and J 1 base; bases outside gene matches: 8. CDR3 length equals 18 residues. The CDR3 is CASSPRLAGGPGTDTQYF. The DNA for the CDR3 is TGTGCCAGCAGTCCTCGACTAGCGGGGGGGCCGGGCACAGATACGCAGTATTTT.

This chain links TRBV19 with TRBJ1-5; D is ambiguous. Per the germline V gene, CDR1 is LNHDA and CDR2 is SQIVND (reference sequence). The V and J ends lost 4 bases and 7 bases respectively, with 17 bases between them. The CDR3 totals 15 residues. The CDR3 DNA follows: TGTGCCAGTAGTACTGCCGAGGGTACGGGACAGCCCCAGCATTTT. Translated: CASSTAEGTGQPQHF.

CDR3 amino acids: CASSPGHVSNQPQHF. The CDR3 DNA follows: TGTGCCAGCTCTCCCGGACACGTTAGCAATCAGCCCCAGCATTTT. This chain links TRBV19 with TRBJ1-5; D is possibly TRBD1 (5 bases). Trimming removed 9 bases at V and 0 bases at J, with 15 bases between. The germline CDR1 and CDR2 sequences are LNHDA and SQIVND (reference sequence). The CDR3 is made up of 15 amino acids.

This chain joins TRBV2 and TRBJ1-2; D not certain. Trimming left V 6 bases short and J 4 bases short, with 6 bases between. Germline CDR1 reads SNHLY; CDR2 reads FYNNEI. The CDR3 is 11 amino acids. In nucleotides, the CDR3 is TGTGCCAGCAGGGGCCTCTATGGCTACACCTTC. It codes for CASRGLYGYTF.

The V gene is TRBV4-1, the J gene TRBJ2-6; no clear D. The ends were cut back, 1 base at V and 4 bases at J, with 11 bases in the middle. This CDR3 is 16 amino acids long. CDR1 is MGHRA and CDR2 is YSYEKL in the germline V gene. CDR3 residues: CASSQVGSAGANVLTF. In DNA, the CDR3 is TGCGCCAGCAGCCAAGTCGGGTCGGCCGGGGCCAACGTCCTGACTTTC.